The rows below give T cell receptor beta chains drawn from one sample of a study of blood T cell repertoires in COVID-19. Only in-frame clones appear in the TCRdb table, and some are missing; sequencing was by immunoSEQ multiplex PCR. Of 150,000 to 200,000 clones listed, approximately 90% were seen once; the top ten hold 5% to 6.5%. Input material: peripheral blood. All receptors come from a man in his forties with active or convalescent COVID-19. CDR3s include the opening cysteine and the closing phenylalanine or tryptophan.

>TRBJ1-2|TRBV24-1
CATSPGWDNYGYTF
>TRBJ1-1|TRBV9
CASSVGAQGGTAEAFF
>TRBJ1-2|TRBV5-1
CASSPPTGNVISYTF
>TRBJ1-5|TRBV19
CASSIDPDRPRPQHF
>TRBJ1-4|TRBV2
CASSDRGFRGEKLFF
>TRBJ1-1|TRBV12-5
CASGLVQLRGTEAFF
>TRBJ1-4|TRBV21-1
CASSKGPGRGKTNEKLFF
>TRBJ2-5|TRBV19
CASTKRGGRDVETQYF
>TRBJ2-5|TRBV7-8
CASSLVSGGAGETQYF
>TRBJ1-1|TRBV6-5
CASRPGQGGYTEAFF
>TRBJ1-4|TRBV28
CASSLFGQGRWSNEKLFF
>TRBJ1-1|TRBV6-5
CASTPDRYTEAFF
>TRBJ2-2|TRBV11-2
CASSLGGLAGNTGELFF
>TRBJ1-2|TRBV7-8
CASSPTGNYGYTF
>TRBJ2-5|TRBV6-5
CASSFGLAGGPAQYF
>TRBJ2-7|TRBV19
CASSPAGNYEQYF
>TRBJ2-1|TRBV5-1
CASRPLAVSYNEQFF
>TRBJ2-3|TRBV5-1
CASSTTGAPSTDTQYF
>TRBJ1-2|TRBV29-1
CSVGGQYLNYGYTF
>TRBJ2-3|TRBV9
CASSGAGDTQTQYF
>TRBJ2-7|TRBV6-2/TRBV6-3
CASSYMQAQYF
>TRBJ2-7|TRBV5-5
CASRLGQRREQYF
>TRBJ1-1|TRBV6-5
CASRPDRALNTEAFF
>TRBJ2-5|TRBV5-1
CASSTWSGHQETQYF
>TRBJ2-1|TRBV18
CASSPPNLAGVSEQFF
>TRBJ1-4|TRBV2
CASSEALRGPNEKLFF
>TRBJ1-2|TRBV19
CASSTRGMKYDDGYTF
>TRBJ2-7|TRBV19
CASSHGTGTPYEQYF
>TRBJ1-1|TRBV12-3/TRBV12-4
CASSFRNTEAFF
>TRBJ2-2|TRBV9
CASSDTNTGELFF
>TRBJ1-5|TRBV28
CASSKGGGGNQPQHF
>TRBJ2-2|TRBV24-1
CATTHSGTVLSAGELFF
>TRBJ1-6|TRBV21-1
CASSKLLRNSYLSSYNSPLHF
>TRBJ1-2|TRBV3-1/TRBV3-2
CASSPLLGQAFYGYTF
>TRBJ2-7|TRBV7-9
CASSRDGSFEQYF
>TRBJ2-7|TRBV6-2/TRBV6-3
CASSYLAQGAYEQYF
>TRBJ1-1|TRBV19
CASSINRYTEAFF
>TRBJ1-1|TRBV6-5
CASSYNTVTNTEAFF
>TRBJ2-7|TRBV28
CASMFARSSYEQYF
>TRBJ2-1|TRBV14
CASSQVGARQVSYNEQFF
>TRBJ1-5|TRBV27
CASKQVDRVDQPQHF
>TRBJ1-5|TRBV18
CASSPDRNQPQHF
>TRBJ1-2|TRBV6-4
CASSETGRTGYTF
>TRBJ2-5|TRBV25-1
CASTSGGGETQYF
>TRBJ2-3|TRBV11-2
CASSLAGTDTQYF
>TRBJ2-2|TRBV19
CASSGTGGWTGELFF
>TRBJ1-1|TRBV30
CARKDRGDSEAFF